This is a list of T cell receptor beta chains from one sample in a study of T cells in Graves' hyperthyroidism and ophthalmopathy. MiXCR, applied by TCRdb to the multiplex PCR reads, yields one record per CDR3 protein. The sample carries approximately 700,000 distinct CDR3 sequences, about 45% recorded once. The specimen was peripheral blood or thyroid tissue (not recorded which). The receptors derive from an adult man with Graves' disease, either hyperthyroidism or ophthalmopathy (not recorded which). Each CDR3 is given with its conserved first and last residue. The order of the fields is V gene, clone size, J gene, CDR3 length, D gene, CDR3 DNA, CDR3 protein. D genes are given only for firm matches. Part of the rows lack a size; the others show once, few, many or a class for expanded clones.

v_gene: TRBV7-2
abundance: .
j_gene: TRBJ1-4
len: 15
d_gene: .
CDR3nt: TGTGCCAGCAGTGAAATGACCGGGGGCGTGGGAAAACTGTTTTTT
CDR3aa: CASSEMTGGVGKLFF

v_gene: TRBV29-1
abundance: .
j_gene: TRBJ1-1
len: 12
d_gene: .
CDR3nt: TGCAGCGTTATCTCAGGGATGGCTGAAGCTTTCTTT
CDR3aa: CSVISGMAEAFF

v_gene: TRBV6-6
abundance: .
j_gene: TRBJ1-6
len: 14
d_gene: TRBD1
CDR3nt: TGTGCCAGCAGTCTACAGGGGGCCAATTCACCCCTCCACTTT
CDR3aa: CASSLQGANSPLHF

v_gene: TRBV11-2
abundance: few
j_gene: TRBJ1-6
len: 16
d_gene: TRBD1
CDR3nt: TGTGCCAGCAGCGCACGACAGGGGGCGCCTAGTTCACCCCTCCACTTT
CDR3aa: CASSARQGAPSSPLHF

v_gene: TRBV5-1
abundance: few
j_gene: TRBJ1-5
len: 15
d_gene: .
CDR3nt: TGCGCCAGCAGTCGCGAGGGGGGGAGCAATCAGCCCCAGCATTTT
CDR3aa: CASSREGGSNQPQHF

v_gene: TRBV19
abundance: .
j_gene: TRBJ2-2
len: 15
d_gene: .
CDR3nt: TGTGCCAGTAGTCGGATGGCCGTGAACACCGGGGAGCTGTTTTTT
CDR3aa: CASSRMAVNTGELFF

v_gene: TRBV6-1
abundance: .
j_gene: TRBJ1-2
len: 15
d_gene: .
CDR3nt: TGTGCCAGCAGTCCACGACAGACCCAAGATGCTGGCTACACCTTC
CDR3aa: CASSPRQTQDAGYTF

v_gene: TRBV7-9
abundance: .
j_gene: TRBJ2-7
len: 13
d_gene: .
CDR3nt: TGTGCCAGCAGTTTGGACGGTTTCTACGAGCAGTACTTC
CDR3aa: CASSLDGFYEQYF

v_gene: TRBV24-1
abundance: many
j_gene: TRBJ2-7
len: 16
d_gene: TRBD1
CDR3nt: TGTGCCACCAGTGATCCGTCCGGGACAGGGGTCCACGAGCAGTACTTC
CDR3aa: CATSDPSGTGVHEQYF

v_gene: TRBV2
abundance: .
j_gene: TRBJ1-3
len: 14
d_gene: .
CDR3nt: TGTGCCAGCAGTGAATTTGGGGGGCCGAACACCATATATTTT
CDR3aa: CASSEFGGPNTIYF